This TCR beta chain emerged from a study of blood T cell repertoires in COVID-19. Study overall: Samples taken during acute and convalescent COVID-19 were collected in the United States, Italy and Spain. PBMCs, B-cell-depleted T cells, or T cells were the source of the cDNA or gDNA that made up the material.

CDR3 length: 14 amino acids. CDR1 SEHNR and CDR2 FQNEAQ come from the germline V gene (reference sequence). The V end lost 1 base, the J end lost 4 bases, and 10 bases lay between the germline ends. Per the original methods: Scientists estimated how many nucleated cells there were by amplifying reference gene primers. This table comes from immunoSEQ multiplex PCR, and its TCRdb copy is limited to in-frame clones, with some not included. The V and J calls and the clone size are those of that table, but D and trimming were determined from the DNA. Among around 230,000 clones, roughly 88% were seen once, and the ten largest hold more than 25%. This clone has more than one count but fewer than ten.

The sequencing sample was made of peripheral blood. The sequence came from a man between 35 and 55 years old with acute or convalescent COVID-19. The rearrangement links TRBV7-9 to TRBJ1-1; possibly TRBD1 for D (5 bases). The CDR3 sequence: CASSLEVGATEAFF. DNA for the CDR3: TGTGCCAGCAGCTTAGAGGTAGGGGCCACTGAAGCTTTCTTT.